This TCR beta chain was sequenced during a study of CD4 and CD8 cells across lung adenocarcinoma regions. In TCRdb, the PCR reads were re-called with MiXCR into one record per CDR3 protein. The table lists some 10,000 distinct CDR3 sequences, 51% of them singletons. From germline, CDR1 is WSHSY and CDR2 SAAADI. The CDR3 runs 15 residues. The V gene lost 4 bases and the J gene lost 1 base, with 14 bases spanning the gap. Localized lung adenocarcinoma, a non-small cell lung cancer, affected the donors. This TCR was recovered from a male donor with lung adenocarcinoma. The CD4 and CD8 labels of this study may be unreliable. This chain uses TRBV10-2 with TRBJ2-7; either TRBD1 or TRBD2 may fit D (6 bases each). Sequencing was performed on CD4+ T cells from the margin of a lung tumor. The CDR3 nucleotides are TGCGCCAGCAGTGTTGGGGGCGGAGGGTCCTACGAGCAGTACTTC. Translated, it gives CASSVGGGGSYEQYF.